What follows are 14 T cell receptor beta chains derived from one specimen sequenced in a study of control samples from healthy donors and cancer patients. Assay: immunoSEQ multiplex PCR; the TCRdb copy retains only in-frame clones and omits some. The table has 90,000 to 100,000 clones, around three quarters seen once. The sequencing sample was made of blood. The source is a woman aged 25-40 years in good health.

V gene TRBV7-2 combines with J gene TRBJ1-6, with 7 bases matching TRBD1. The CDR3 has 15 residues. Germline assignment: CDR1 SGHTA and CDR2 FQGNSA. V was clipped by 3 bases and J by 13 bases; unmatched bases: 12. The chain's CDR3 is CASSFSDRASGPLHF. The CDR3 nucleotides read TGTGCCAGCAGCTTCTCTGACAGGGCCTCGGGCCCCCTCCACTTT.

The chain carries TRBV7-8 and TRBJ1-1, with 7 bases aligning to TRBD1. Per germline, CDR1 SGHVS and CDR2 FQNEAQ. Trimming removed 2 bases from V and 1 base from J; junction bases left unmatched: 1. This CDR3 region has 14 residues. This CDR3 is CASSLWDRNTEAFF. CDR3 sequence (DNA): TGTGCCAGCAGCTTATGGGACAGGAACACTGAAGCTTTCTTT.

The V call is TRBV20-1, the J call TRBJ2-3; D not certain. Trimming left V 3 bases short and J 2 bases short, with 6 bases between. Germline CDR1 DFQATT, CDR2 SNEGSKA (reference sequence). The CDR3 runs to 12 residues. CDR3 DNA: TGCAGTGCTAGTGGCCCCACAGATACGCAGTATTTT. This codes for CSASGPTDTQYF.

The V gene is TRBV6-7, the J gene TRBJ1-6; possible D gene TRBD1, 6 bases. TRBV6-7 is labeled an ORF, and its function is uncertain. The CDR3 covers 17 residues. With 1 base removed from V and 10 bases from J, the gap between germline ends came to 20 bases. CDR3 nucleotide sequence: TGTGCCAGCAGTTACTGTTCCCCGGGGGCGATGCCCTCACCCCTCCACTTT. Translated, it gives CASSYCSPGAMPSPLHF.

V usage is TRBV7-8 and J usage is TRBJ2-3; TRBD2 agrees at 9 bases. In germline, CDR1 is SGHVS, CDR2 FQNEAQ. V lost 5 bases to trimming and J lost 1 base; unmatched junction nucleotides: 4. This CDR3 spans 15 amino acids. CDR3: CASSPLAGRTDTQYF. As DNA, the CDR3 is TGTGCCAGCAGCCCCCTAGCGGGGCGCACAGATACGCAGTATTTT.

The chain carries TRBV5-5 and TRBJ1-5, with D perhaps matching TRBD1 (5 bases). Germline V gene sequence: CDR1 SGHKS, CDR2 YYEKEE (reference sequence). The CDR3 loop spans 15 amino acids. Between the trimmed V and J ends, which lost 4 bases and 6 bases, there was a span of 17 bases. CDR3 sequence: CASSGPEGTVQPQHF. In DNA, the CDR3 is TGTGCCAGCAGCGGGCCCGAGGGGACGGTTCAGCCCCAGCATTTT.

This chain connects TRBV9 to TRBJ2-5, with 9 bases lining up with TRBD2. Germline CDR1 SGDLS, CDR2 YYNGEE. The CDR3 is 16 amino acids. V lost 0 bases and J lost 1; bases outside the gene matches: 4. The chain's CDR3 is CASSVAPAGGQETQYF. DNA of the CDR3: TGTGCCAGCAGCGTAGCTCCAGCGGGGGGCCAAGAGACCCAGTACTTC.

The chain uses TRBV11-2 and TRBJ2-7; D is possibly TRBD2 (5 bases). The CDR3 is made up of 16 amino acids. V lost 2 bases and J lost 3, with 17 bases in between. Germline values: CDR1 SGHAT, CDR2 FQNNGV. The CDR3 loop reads CASSLRGDPLYYEQYF. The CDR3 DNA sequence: TGTGCCAGCAGCTTACGGGGAGACCCGCTGTACTACGAGCAGTACTTC.

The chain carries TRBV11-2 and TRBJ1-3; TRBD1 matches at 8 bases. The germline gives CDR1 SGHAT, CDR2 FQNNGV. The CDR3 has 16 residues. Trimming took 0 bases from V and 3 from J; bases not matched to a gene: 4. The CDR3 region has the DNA TGTGCCAGCAGCTTAGAAGACAGGGGAGTTGGAAACACCATATATTTT. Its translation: CASSLEDRGVGNTIYF.

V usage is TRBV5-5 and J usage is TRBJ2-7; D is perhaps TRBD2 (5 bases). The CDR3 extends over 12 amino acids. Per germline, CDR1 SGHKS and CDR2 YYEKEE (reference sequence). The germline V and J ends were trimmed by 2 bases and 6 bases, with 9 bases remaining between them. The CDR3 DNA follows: TGTGCCAGCAGCTTATCCGGGGTCGAGCAGTACTTC. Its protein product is CASSLSGVEQYF.

The CDR3 coding sequence is TGTGCCAGCAGTGAAGCATGGCTCTCCTATAATTCACCCCTCCACTTT. It translates to CASSEAWLSYNSPLHF. The chain recombines TRBV6-1 with TRBJ1-6; D is uncertain. There are 16 residues in the CDR3. Germline assignment: CDR1 MNHNS and CDR2 SASEGT. V was clipped by 0 bases and J by 0 bases, with 6 bases between them.

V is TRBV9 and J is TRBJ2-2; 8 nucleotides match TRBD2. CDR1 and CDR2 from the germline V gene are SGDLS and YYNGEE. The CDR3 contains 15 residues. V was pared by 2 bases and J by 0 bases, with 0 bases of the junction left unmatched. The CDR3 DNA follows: TGTGCCAGCAGCGTTAGCGGGGCGAACACCGGGGAGCTGTTTTTT. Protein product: CASSVSGANTGELFF.

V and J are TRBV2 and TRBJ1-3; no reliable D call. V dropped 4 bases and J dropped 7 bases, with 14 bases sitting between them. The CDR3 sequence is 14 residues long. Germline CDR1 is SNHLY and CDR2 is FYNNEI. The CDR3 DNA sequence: TGTGCCAGCAGTGCCCAGGCGGGCCCGAACACCATATATTTT. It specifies CASSAQAGPNTIYF.

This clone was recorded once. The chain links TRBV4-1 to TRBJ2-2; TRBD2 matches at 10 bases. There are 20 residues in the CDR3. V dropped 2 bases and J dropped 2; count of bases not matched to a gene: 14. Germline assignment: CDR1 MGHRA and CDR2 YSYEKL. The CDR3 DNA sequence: TGCGCCAGCAGCCAAATGGACCCCTTAGCGGGGGGCCGAAACACCGGGGAGCTGTTTTTT. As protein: CASSQMDPLAGGRNTGELFF.